Listed below are T cell receptor beta chains from one sample, sequenced in a study of T cell repertoires in cytomegalovirus infection. Using its own MiXCR run on the reads, TCRdb lists one record per CDR3 protein. Of approximately 76,000 distinct CDR3 sequences listed, 3.7% were seen once; the top ten hold 3.5% to 5%. Sequenced input: PBMCs. These receptors were taken from a human donor in good health (CMV status not recorded). Some clones in this sample may be carry-over from other donors' samples. Both conserved end residues are part of each CDR3. The D gene is left open where the match is weak. Size is stated as once, few or many counts, or a class when the clone is expanded.

v_gene: TRBV20-1
d_gene: TRBD2
j_gene: TRBJ2-3
abundance: many
len: 16
CDR3aa: CSALIRTSGGSDTQYF
CDR3nt: TGCAGTGCCCTGATTAGGACTAGCGGGGGTTCAGATACGCAGTATTTT

v_gene: TRBV7-2
d_gene: -
j_gene: TRBJ2-7
abundance: many
len: 14
CDR3aa: CASSLNIGSYEQYF
CDR3nt: TGTGCCAGCAGCTTAAATATCGGGAGCTACGAGCAGTACTTC

v_gene: TRBV5-6
d_gene: -
j_gene: TRBJ1-1
abundance: many
len: 14
CDR3aa: CASSPRRANTEAFF
CDR3nt: TGTGCCAGCAGCCCCCGTCGGGCGAACACTGAAGCTTTCTTT

v_gene: TRBV10-3
d_gene: -
j_gene: TRBJ2-1
abundance: many
len: 14
CDR3aa: CAISEDREYNEQFF
CDR3nt: TGTGCCATCAGTGAAGACAGAGAGTACAATGAGCAGTTCTTC

v_gene: TRBV6-4
d_gene: -
j_gene: TRBJ1-4
abundance: many
len: 14
CDR3aa: CASSGKGANEKLFF
CDR3nt: TGTGCCAGCAGTGGGAAGGGGGCTAATGAAAAACTGTTTTTT

v_gene: TRBV6-6
d_gene: TRBD1
j_gene: TRBJ1-1
abundance: many
len: 14
CDR3aa: CASSRTGWDTEAFF
CDR3nt: TGTGCCAGCAGTCGGACAGGGTGGGACACTGAAGCTTTCTTT

v_gene: TRBV28
d_gene: TRBD2
j_gene: TRBJ2-1
abundance: many
len: 13
CDR3aa: CASSLFRGLGQFF
CDR3nt: TGTGCCAGCAGTTTATTCCGTGGACTAGGTCAGTTCTTC

v_gene: TRBV4-3
d_gene: -
j_gene: TRBJ1-2
abundance: many
len: 15
CDR3aa: CASSQGQGAHYGYTF
CDR3nt: TGCGCCAGCAGCCAAGGTCAAGGGGCTCACTATGGCTACACCTTC

v_gene: TRBV25-1
d_gene: -
j_gene: TRBJ1-6
abundance: many
len: 15
CDR3aa: CASSEGLGGYSPLHF
CDR3nt: TGTGCCAGCAGTGAAGGGTTAGGCGGCTATTCACCCCTCCACTTT

v_gene: TRBV7-8
d_gene: -
j_gene: TRBJ1-6
abundance: many
len: 14
CDR3aa: CASSLRFGGSPLHF
CDR3nt: TGTGCCAGCAGCTTGAGGTTTGGGGGTTCACCCCTCCACTTT